A selection of T cell receptor beta chains follows, all from one sample in a study of shared clonotypes between healthy human individuals. Clones were sequenced by immunoSEQ multiplex PCR, and TCRdb holds only the in-frame ones, with some missing. Of about 490,000 clones in the sample, 76% were seen once. The sample consisted of PBMCs. The origin of the receptors is a woman aged 40 to 50 in good health. Some clones in this sample may be carry-over from other donors' samples. Each CDR3 is given with its conserved first and last residue. A D gene is named only where the DNA matches it firmly. A row's size may be missing; if present it is once, few, many or a size class.

clone_size j_call cdr3_length d_call v_call cdr3_nt cdr3_aa
few TRBJ2-2 15 . TRBV5-1 TGCGCCAGCAGTGGGGTAGCGGCCCCCACCGGGGAGCTGTTTTTT CASSGVAAPTGELFF
. TRBJ2-1 14 TRBD2 TRBV30 TGTGCCTGGAGGACCGCCGGGACTAGTTATGAGCAGTTCTTC CAWRTAGTSYEQFF
. TRBJ2-3 15 . TRBV5-4 TGTGCCAGCAGCACTAGACGGGAAGCCGGAGGTACGCAGTATTTT CASSTRREAGGTQYF
. TRBJ2-7 14 . TRBV28 TGTGCCAGCAGTTTCTCCCTGGTTAGGTACGAGCAGTACTTC CASSFSLVRYEQYF
once TRBJ2-1 14 . TRBV18 TGTGCCAGCTCACCAAACCCCGGGATCGATGAGCAGTTCTTC CASSPNPGIDEQFF
few TRBJ2-7 14 TRBD2 TRBV7-2 TGTGCCAGCAGCTTAGCGGGACTAGGGTACGAGCAGTACTTC CASSLAGLGYEQYF
. TRBJ2-3 16 TRBD2 TRBV7-9 TGTGCCAGCAGCCCTCTACAGGGACTAGCCCCAGATACGCAGTATTTT CASSPLQGLAPDTQYF
. TRBJ2-2 15 TRBD2 TRBV5-6 TGTGCCAGCAGCTTCGGGGGGAGTCGGACCGGGGAGCTGTTTTTT CASSFGGSRTGELFF
. TRBJ2-7 16 TRBD2 TRBV5-6 TGTGCCAGCAGCTTAGGCAGGCTAGCGGTCCTCTACGAGCAGTACTTC CASSLGRLAVLYEQYF
. TRBJ2-1 16 . TRBV18 TGTGCCAGCTCACCTTTAATTGAGGGAGCCTACAATGAGCAGTTCTTC CASSPLIEGAYNEQFF
. TRBJ2-3 15 . TRBV6-5 TGTGCCAGCAGGACTCGGGGCCTCCCAGCAGATACGCAGTATTTT CASRTRGLPADTQYF
. TRBJ2-5 16 TRBD2 TRBV7-7 TGTGCTAGCAGCTTAGAGGGCGCGGGAGTGGGAGAGACCCAGTACTTC CASSLEGAGVGETQYF
. TRBJ2-4 13 . TRBV2 TGTGCCAGCAGTGAGGGGACCTGGGACATTCAGTACTTC CASSEGTWDIQYF
. TRBJ1-5 14 TRBD1 TRBV2 TGTGCCAGCAGTCAGACAGGGACAGATCAGCCCCAGCATTTT CASSQTGTDQPQHF
. TRBJ1-3 14 . TRBV6-1 TGTGCCAGCATCATAACCGGGTTTGAAAACACCATATATTTT CASIITGFENTIYF
. TRBJ2-1 13 . TRBV19 TGTGCCAGTAGTGTGACTAGTCATAGTGAGCAGTTCTTC CASSVTSHSEQFF
. TRBJ1-2 13 . TRBV7-9 TGTGCCAGCAGCTTAGATTCGGGGTATGGCTACACCTTC CASSLDSGYGYTF
. TRBJ2-5 15 TRBD2 TRBV10-3 TGTGCCGCCGGGACTAGCAAGGGGGGGGAGGAGACCCAGTACTTC CAAGTSKGGEETQYF
few TRBJ1-1 12 . TRBV7-2 TGTGCCAGCAGCCCCGTGCCCGGTGAAGCTTTCTTT CASSPVPGEAFF
. TRBJ1-1 13 TRBD1 TRBV29-1 TGCAGCGTTGATGTAGGACAGGGGGGGGAAGCTTTCTTT CSVDVGQGGEAFF
. TRBJ1-4 14 . TRBV5-1 TGCGCCAGCAGCTGGCAGGGAGGTGATGAAAAACTGTTTTTT CASSWQGGDEKLFF
. TRBJ2-7 11 . TRBV30 TGTGCCTGGAGCGACGGAGACGAGCAGTACTTC CAWSDGDEQYF
. TRBJ1-5 15 . TRBV28 TGTGCCAGCAGTTTAGGACAGCATAGCAATCAGCCCCAGCATTTT CASSLGQHSNQPQHF
. TRBJ1-2 14 . TRBV29-1 TGCAGCGTTGAAGTTAGGTCCTCACGCTATGGCTACACCTTC CSVEVRSSRYGYTF
. TRBJ2-3 14 TRBD2 TRBV6-5 TGTGCCAGCAAGATTATAGCGGGGGCAGATACGCAGTATTTT CASKIIAGADTQYF
once TRBJ2-7 10 . TRBV20-1 TGCAGTGCGGAGGGTGGTGAGCAGTACTTC CSAEGGEQYF
. TRBJ2-1 15 TRBD2 TRBV7-2 TGTGCCAGCAGCTCAGTGGGACTAGCCTACAATGAGCAGTTCTTC CASSSVGLAYNEQFF
. TRBJ1-1 14 . TRBV4-1 TGCGCCAGCAGCCAAGTGGGAGAGGGGTCCGAAGCTTTCTTT CASSQVGEGSEAFF
. TRBJ2-7 16 . TRBV7-2 TGTGCCAGCAGCTCTCAAGGGGGGCGCTTACCTTACGAGCAGTACTTC CASSSQGGRLPYEQYF
few TRBJ2-7 15 . TRBV5-1 TGCGCCAGCAGCTTGGATCTGACGTCAACCTACGAGCAGTACTTC CASSLDLTSTYEQYF
. TRBJ1-1 14 . TRBV16 TGTGCCAGCAGCCCCGGGCGAACGGATACTGAAGCTTTCTTT CASSPGRTDTEAFF
. TRBJ1-1 16 TRBD1 TRBV5-5 TGTGCCAGCAGCCCCAGGACAGGGGGCCTGGTCACTGAAGCTTTCTTT CASSPRTGGLVTEAFF
. TRBJ2-2 14 TRBD2 TRBV7-9 TGTGCCAGCAGCTACGGGAGGCACACCGGGGAGCTGTTTTTT CASSYGRHTGELFF
. TRBJ2-3 12 . TRBV9 TGTGCCAGCAGCGTAGGTTTAGATACGCAGTATTTT CASSVGLDTQYF
many TRBJ2-7 14 . TRBV11-2 TGTGCCAGCAGCTTAGGGGGGGGCCTCTACGAGCAGTACTTC CASSLGGGLYEQYF
. TRBJ2-2 18 TRBD2 TRBV4-2 TGTGCCAGCAGCCAAGACCCCTTTAGCGGGGCGAACACCGGGGAGCTGTTTTTT CASSQDPFSGANTGELFF
. TRBJ2-5 13 . TRBV7-8 TGTGCCAGCAGCTTAGGTCTAACGGAGACCCAGTACTTC CASSLGLTETQYF
. TRBJ2-7 11 . TRBV2 TGTGCCAGCGGGGAGAGCGCGAAGCAGTACTTC CASGESAKQYF
. TRBJ1-5 13 . TRBV6-6 TGTGCCAGCAGTTACACCCAGGATCAGCCCCAGCATTTT CASSYTQDQPQHF
. TRBJ1-2 17 TRBD1 TRBV27 TGTGCCAGCAGTTTATCTCGCGGGGGGACAGGGAACTATGGCTACACCTTC CASSLSRGGTGNYGYTF
. TRBJ1-1 16 TRBD1 TRBV2 TGTGCCAGCAGTTTCAACCCCCGGGACAGCGACACTGAAGCTTTCTTT CASSFNPRDSDTEAFF